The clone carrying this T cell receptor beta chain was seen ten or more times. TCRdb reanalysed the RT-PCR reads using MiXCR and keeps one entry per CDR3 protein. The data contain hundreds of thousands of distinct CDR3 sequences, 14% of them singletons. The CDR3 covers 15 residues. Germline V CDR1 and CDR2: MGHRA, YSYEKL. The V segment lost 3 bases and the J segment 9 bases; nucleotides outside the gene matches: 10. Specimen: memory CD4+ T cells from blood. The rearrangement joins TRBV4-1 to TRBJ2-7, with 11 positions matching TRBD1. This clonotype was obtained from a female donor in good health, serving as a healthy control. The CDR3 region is CASSHRTGQGDAQYF. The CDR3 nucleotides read TGCGCCAGCAGCCATCGTACGGGACAGGGGGACGCGCAGTACTTC.